One and the same sample provided the 29 T cell receptor beta chains below, sequenced in a study of T cells after yellow fever vaccination. MiXCR, applied by TCRdb to the 5' RACE reads, yields one record per CDR3 protein. The table has about 510,000 distinct CDR3 sequences, 20% to 25% seen once. Sequenced material: PBMCs, taken about 21 days after the first yellow fever vaccination. These receptors came from a man between 18 and 29 years old who received the YFV17D yellow fever vaccine.

This clonotype was observed many times. The CDR3 here is CASSEALSWREWGYTF. The CDR3 coding sequence is TGTGCCAGCAGTGAAGCGCTTTCTTGGAGGGAGTGGGGCTACACCTTC. The chain is built from TRBV2 and TRBJ1-2; D remains ambiguous. V was shortened by 0 bases and J by 8 bases, with 19 bases between the two germline ends. Germline lookup yields CDR1 SNHLY and CDR2 FYNNEI. CDR3 length equals 16 residues.

This clonotype was found many times. This sequence joins TRBV28 and TRBJ2-6; D call uncertain. Trimming took off 2 bases at V and 1 base at J, with 6 bases between the two ends. CDR3 length: 15 amino acids. The germline V gene encodes CDR1 MDHEN and CDR2 SYDVKM. The CDR3 region is CASSLPGSGANVLTF. In DNA, the CDR3 is TGTGCCAGCAGTTTACCCGGGTCTGGGGCCAACGTCCTGACTTTC.

The chain uses TRBV7-9 and TRBJ2-1; D perhaps matches TRBD2 (6 bases). The V gene lost 5 bases and the J gene lost 7 bases, with 18 bases spanning the gap. This CDR3 is 15 amino acids long. From germline, CDR1 is SEHNR and CDR2 FQNEAQ (reference sequence). CDR3 DNA sequence: TGTGCCAGCAGCGCCGCCGGGGGTTTTGAGAATGAGCAGTTCTTC. Translation: CASSAAGGFENEQFF.

This clonotype was found a few times. CDR3 nucleotide sequence: TGTGCCAGCAGTGGGGTGGGGGCGGGCGAGCAGTACTTC. This gives the protein CASSGVGAGEQYF. The chain uses TRBV6-1 and TRBJ2-7, with D perhaps TRBD1 (6 bases). The CDR3 is made up of 13 amino acids. Germline lookup yields CDR1 MNHNS and CDR2 SASEGT. Trimming took 4 bases from V and 6 from J, leaving 13 bases between them.

The sample holds a few counts of this clonotype. V usage is TRBV7-2 and J usage is TRBJ2-2; D gene uncertain. CDR3 size: 14 residues. Trimming pared 0 bases from V and 6 bases from J, leaving 8 bases between. Germline V gives CDR1 SGHTA, CDR2 FQGNSA. CDR3 in amino acids: CASSLALAAGELFF. CDR3 DNA sequence: TGTGCCAGCAGCTTAGCGCTCGCGGCCGGGGAGCTGTTTTTT.

The chain recombines TRBV20-1 with TRBJ1-4; no definite D call. Per the germline V gene, CDR1 is DFQATT and CDR2 is SNEGSKA (reference sequence). Trimming took off 3 bases at V and 5 bases at J, with 7 bases between the two ends. The CDR3 is made up of 12 amino acids. CDR3 protein: CSASAVNEKLFF. The CDR3 DNA reads as TGCAGTGCTAGCGCCGTAAATGAAAAACTGTTTTTT.

This clonotype has ten or more counts. A junction end diverges from the germline sequence, so it may reflect a read error. The CDR3 nucleotides are TGTGCCAGCAGCCTGACGGGATCTGGGGCCAACGTCCTGACTTTC. This encodes CASSLTGSGANVLTF. The rearrangement joins TRBV5-1 to TRBJ2-6; a possible D gene is TRBD2 (5 bases). The CDR3 totals 15 residues. Germline loops: CDR1 SGHRS, CDR2 YFSETQ.

CDR3 amino acids: CASSQERQNYGYTF. The DNA for the CDR3 is TGCGCCAGCAGCCAAGAAAGGCAAAACTATGGCTACACCTTC. The chain recombines TRBV4-3 with TRBJ1-2; D gene unclear. Trimming left V 0 bases short and J 2 bases short, with 7 bases between. From germline, CDR1 is LGHNA and CDR2 YSLEER. CDR3 length: 14 amino acids.

This clonotype has a handful of counts. The chain recombines TRBV30 with TRBJ1-5; tentatively, D is TRBD1 (5 bases). Per the germline V gene, CDR1 is GTSNPN and CDR2 is SVGIG (reference sequence). The ends were cut back, 0 bases at V and 3 bases at J, with 9 bases in the middle. The CDR3 consists of 14 residues. DNA of the CDR3: TGTGCCTGGAGTGTAGGGGCAGTCAATCAGCCCCAGCATTTT. This gives the protein CAWSVGAVNQPQHF.

The table lists this clonotype with a few counts. The rearrangement joins TRBV4-1 to TRBJ1-5; TRBD1 might be the D (6 bases). The CDR3 is 17 amino acids. V shed 0 bases and J shed 5 bases, with 17 bases lying between them. Germline V gives CDR1 MGHRA, CDR2 YSYEKL. The CDR3 protein is CASSQEAGAWAHQPQHF. Written as DNA, the CDR3 is TGCGCCAGCAGCCAAGAGGCAGGGGCGTGGGCACATCAGCCCCAGCATTTT.

This clonotype occurred a few times. The genes are TRBV30 and TRBJ2-7; the match to TRBD1 covers 7 bases. Germline loops: CDR1 GTSNPN, CDR2 SVGIG (reference sequence). The J segment lost 0 bases and the V segment lost 1 base, leaving 12 bases of the junction unmatched. CDR3 length equals 17 residues. CDR3 region: CAWSALAAGTVSYEQYF. The CDR3 DNA reads as TGTGCCTGGAGTGCCCTGGCGGCCGGGACAGTCTCCTACGAGCAGTACTTC.

The CDR3 sequence is CSVVSTYEQYF. DNA of the CDR3: TGCAGCGTTGTCAGCACCTACGAGCAGTACTTC. The chain joins TRBV29-1 to TRBJ2-7; D not resolved. The CDR3 consists of 11 residues. The V gene lost 4 bases and the J gene lost 2 bases, with 6 bases spanning the gap. The germline gives CDR1 SQVTM, CDR2 ANQGSEA.

V usage is TRBV10-3 and J usage is TRBJ2-1, with a tentative D call TRBD1 (6 bases). Germline-derived CDR1 and CDR2 are ENHRY and SYGVKD. The CDR3 runs 18 residues. V was cut by 4 bases and J by 2 bases, with 21 bases left in between. This chain's CDR3 is CAISGGRGGSMAYNEQFF. CDR3 coding DNA: TGTGCCATCAGTGGGGGCAGGGGCGGCTCAATGGCCTACAATGAGCAGTTCTTC.

This clonotype has a handful of counts. The chain uses TRBV28 and TRBJ1-3, with 9 bases lining up with TRBD1. Trimming removed 6 bases from V and 7 bases from J; junction bases left unmatched: 7. CDR3 length: 14 residues. The germline CDR1 and CDR2 sequences are MDHEN and SYDVKM. The CDR3 reads CASSQGQGRNTIYF. DNA of the CDR3: TGTGCCAGCAGCCAAGGACAGGGGAGGAACACCATATATTTT. Variable domain in full (rest from reference TRBV28 and TRBJ1-3): DVKVTQSSRYLVKRTGEKVFLECVQDMDHENMFWYRQDPGLGLRLIYFSYDVKMKEKGDIPEGYSVSREKKERFSLILESASTNQTSMYLCASSQGQGRNTIYFGEGSWLTVV.

J is TRBJ2-1 and V is TRBV11-1; 9 nucleotides line up with TRBD1. This CDR3 has 12 residues. The J segment lost 8 bases and the V segment lost 5 bases, leaving 1 base of the junction unmatched. Germline V gene lookup returns CDR1 SGHAT and CDR2 FQDESV (reference sequence). The CDR3 region is CASSRQGDEQFF. CDR3 coding DNA: TGTGCCAGCAGCCGACAGGGGGATGAGCAGTTCTTC.

This clonotype was detected only a few times. The chain uses TRBV6-5 and TRBJ1-1, with a possible D match to TRBD1 (6 bases). The germline CDR1 and CDR2 sequences are MNHEY and SVGAGI. The CDR3 runs 13 residues. Between the trimmed V and J ends, which lost 7 bases and 0 bases, there was a span of 9 bases. This chain's CDR3 is CASTTGMNTEAFF. CDR3 nucleotide sequence: TGTGCCAGCACAACAGGGATGAACACTGAAGCTTTCTTT.

This clonotype appeared a few times. The gene calls are TRBV7-8 and TRBJ2-1; 8 bases are shared with TRBD2. The J segment lost 11 bases and the V segment lost 5 bases, leaving 11 bases of the junction unmatched. The CDR3 has 14 residues. CDR1 and CDR2 from the germline V gene are SGHVS and FQNEAQ. The CDR3 nucleotides read TGTGCCAGCAGCCCCGGGAGGGGGGGGGGGCAGCAGTTCTTC. Its translation is CASSPGRGGGQQFF.

This clonotype came up a few times. The chain recombines TRBV7-2 with TRBJ2-1; possibly TRBD1 for D (5 bases). The germline V and J ends were trimmed by 1 base and 3 bases, with 10 bases remaining between them. This CDR3 is built from 15 residues. Germline CDR1 is SGHTA and CDR2 is FQGNSA. CDR3 sequence: CASSLDFTGYNEQFF. The CDR3 DNA reads as TGTGCCAGCAGCTTAGATTTCACAGGCTACAATGAGCAGTTCTTC.

This clonotype was observed many times. The V call is TRBV20-1, the J call TRBJ2-3, with a possible D match to TRBD2 (5 bases). The V end lost 6 bases, the J end lost 4 bases, and 14 bases lay between the germline ends. Germline V gives CDR1 DFQATT, CDR2 SNEGSKA (reference sequence). The CDR3 has 13 residues. For the CDR3, the DNA is TGCAGTGCCCTGGTAGGGCGGGCAGATACGCAGTATTTT. Its translation is CSALVGRADTQYF.

V is TRBV19 and J is TRBJ2-3, with TRBD1 identical over 8 bases. Unmatched junction bases numbered 9, after V lost 6 bases and J lost 4 bases. CDR1 is LNHDA, CDR2 SQIVND, per germline (reference sequence). There are 15 residues in the CDR3. CDR3: CASSNIGTGADTQYF. Written as DNA, the CDR3 is TGTGCCAGTAGCAACATAGGGACAGGCGCAGATACGCAGTATTTT.

This sequence joins TRBV9 and TRBJ2-3; no firm D call. Germline lookup yields CDR1 SGDLS and CDR2 YYNGEE. Trimming left V 1 base short and J 5 bases short, with 11 bases between. This CDR3 has 14 amino acids. The CDR3 sequence is CASSVKAGGDTQYF. CDR3 in DNA: TGTGCCAGCAGCGTAAAGGCAGGTGGAGATACGCAGTATTTT.

This rearrangement joins TRBV25-1 to TRBJ2-7; D is uncertain. Germline CDR1 MGHDK, CDR2 SYGVNS. V was clipped by 3 bases and J by 7 bases, with 13 bases between them. The CDR3 totals 13 residues. CDR3 bases: TGTGCCAGCAGTGAGATACCAGGCGCTGAGCAGTACTTC. This translates into CASSEIPGAEQYF.

The gene calls are TRBV7-8 and TRBJ1-6; unclear D gene. Germline V lookup: CDR1 SGHVS, CDR2 FQNEAQ. V lost 8 bases and J 10 bases, leaving 24 bases between the germline ends. This CDR3 spans 16 amino acids. The CDR3 DNA reads TGTGCCAGCGGGTACGGGATAGAGGCGGGTGGGTCACCCCTCCACTTT. As protein: CASGYGIEAGGSPLHF.

CDR3 region: CSVEVGELAGFNEQFF. The CDR3, as DNA: TGCAGCGTTGAAGTTGGGGAACTAGCGGGTTTCAATGAGCAGTTCTTC. The chain combines TRBV29-1 with TRBJ2-1; 9 bases fit TRBD2. The trim removed 1 base at V and 6 bases at J, leaving 10 bases unmatched. The CDR3 is 16 amino acids. Per the germline V gene, CDR1 is SQVTM and CDR2 is ANQGSEA.

The chain links TRBV6-1 to TRBJ1-5, with D unresolved. The CDR3 runs 13 residues. V lost 4 bases and J 4 bases, leaving 8 bases between the germline ends. Germline V lookup: CDR1 MNHNS, CDR2 SASEGT. CDR3 loop: CASSVDGNQPQHF. Written as DNA, the CDR3 is TGTGCCAGCAGTGTGGACGGGAATCAGCCCCAGCATTTT.

The chain employs TRBV24-1 and TRBJ1-5; D is unresolved. V was pared by 4 bases and J by 4 bases, with 10 bases between. CDR1 is KGHDR and CDR2 is SFDVKD in the germline V gene. This CDR3 comprises 14 residues. The CDR3 sequence: CATSDRRRNQPQHF. The CDR3 bases are TGTGCCACCAGTGACCGAAGGAGAAATCAGCCCCAGCATTTT.

This rearrangement joins TRBV11-2 to TRBJ2-1; TRBD2 aligns across 14 bases. This CDR3 has 20 amino acids. Trimming took 2 bases from V and 2 from J; bases not matched to a gene: 11. The germline CDR1 and CDR2 sequences are SGHAT and FQNNGV. This chain's CDR3 is CASSLPLGLAGASPYNEQFF. CDR3 coding DNA: TGTGCCAGCAGCTTACCCCTGGGACTAGCGGGGGCCTCTCCCTACAATGAGCAGTTCTTC.

This clonotype has only a few counts. In DNA, the CDR3 is TGTGCCAGCTCCCCAGGGTTCGCTGAAGCTTTCTTT. This gives the protein CASSPGFAEAFF. The V call is TRBV12-3 or TRBV12-4, the J call TRBJ1-1, with D perhaps matching TRBD1 (5 bases). Between the trimmed V and J ends, which lost 8 bases and 6 bases, there was a span of 13 bases. The CDR3 is made up of 12 amino acids.

This chain connects TRBV20-1 to TRBJ2-7, with D possibly TRBD2 on 7 matching bases. The germline V gene has CDR1 DFQATT and CDR2 SNEGSKA (reference sequence). The CDR3 length is 15 residues. V dropped 1 base and J dropped 0 bases, with 13 bases sitting between them. The CDR3 here is CSARVGGGASYEQYV. Here the CDR3 DNA reads TGCAGTGCTAGAGTAGGGGGGGGGGCCTCCTACGAGCAGTACGTC.